The entry that follows covers one T cell receptor beta chain sequence. Its antigen is currently unknown. The data were taken from a study of siplizumab effects on memory and regulatory T cells. The method was immunoSEQ multiplex PCR; TCRdb's version includes in-frame clones alone and lacks a portion of them. The table shows about 82,000 clones, with approximately 90% occurring only once. Whole-study findings and limits: Naive T cells appeared more diverse than memory cells and seemed to be major alloresponse contributors. Significantly reduced by siplizumab was the cumulative frequency of alloreactive sequences, namely those traceable to unstimulated CD4+ memory cells.

The V and J ends lost 4 bases and 0 bases, in that order; junction bases with no gene match: 15. The length of the CDR3 is 19 residues. Germline V CDR1 and CDR2: SGHRS, YFSETQ. Sequencing used Tregs sorted from blood. This TCR derives from a human donor in good health. The gene calls are TRBV5-1 and TRBJ1-4; 7 bases map to TRBD1. The CDR3 nucleotides are TGCGCCAGCAGCCCTATGGACAGGACTTCGCTTGCAACTAATGAAAAACTGTTTTTT. It translates to CASSPMDRTSLATNEKLFF.